A single sample is the source of the 7 T cell receptor beta chains below, sequenced in a study of T cell repertoires in cytomegalovirus infection. MiXCR, applied by TCRdb to the reads, yields one record per CDR3 protein. The table records roughly 920,000 distinct CDR3 sequences, roughly 30% of them present only once. For these TCRs, the target antigens are not known. Sequencing used cultured CD8+ T cells from PBMCs, obtained from culture after CMV antigen stimulation. Receptors originate from a human donor in good health (CMV status not recorded). Some clones in this sample may be carry-over from other donors' samples.

This chain links TRBV20-1 with TRBJ2-1; TRBD2 agrees at 7 bases. Unmatched junction bases numbered 18, after V lost 2 bases and J lost 8 bases. The CDR3 length is 17 residues. In germline, CDR1 is DFQATT, CDR2 SNEGSKA (reference sequence). The CDR3 reads CSARWSLLVGGIDEQFF. The CDR3 DNA sequence: TGCAGTGCTAGATGGTCCCTACTAGTGGGGGGGATCGATGAGCAGTTCTTC.

This clonotype was seen at least ten times. The rearrangement links TRBV7-8 to TRBJ2-2, with 7 bases fitting TRBD1. This CDR3 is built from 17 residues. V lost 0 bases to trimming and J lost 2 bases; unmatched junction nucleotides: 6. Germline V gene sequence: CDR1 SGHVS, CDR2 FQNEAQ. The CDR3 sequence: CASSLAMDRINTGELFF. CDR3 in DNA: TGTGCCAGCAGCTTAGCAATGGACAGGATTAACACCGGGGAGCTGTTTTTT.

This sequence joins TRBV25-1 and TRBJ1-1; TRBD1 matches at 7 bases. Germline trimming cut 6 bases from V and 0 bases from J; bases unmatched to any gene: 13. The germline CDR1 and CDR2 sequences are MGHDK and SYGVNS. This CDR3 spans 17 amino acids. As DNA, the CDR3 is TGTGCCAGCAGCGAAAGCGACAGGGTTGGACTGAACACTGAAGCTTTCTTT. It translates to CASSESDRVGLNTEAFF.

This clonotype was observed at least ten times. The rearrangement links TRBV2 to TRBJ1-5; a weak D match, TRBD1 (6 bases). Germline V gene sequence: CDR1 SNHLY, CDR2 FYNNEI. CDR3 size: 15 residues. V lost 7 bases to trimming and J lost 2 bases, with 15 bases between them. DNA of the CDR3: TGTGCCAGCACTTACGGGGGCAGGGGCAATCAGCCCCAGCATTTT. Amino acid sequence: CASTYGGRGNQPQHF.

The genes are TRBV4-1 and TRBJ2-1; a weak D match, TRBD2 (5 bases). The CDR3 extends over 11 amino acids. CDR1 MGHRA and CDR2 YSYEKL come from the germline V gene. Trimming took 3 bases from V and 10 from J, leaving 7 bases between them. The CDR3 nucleotides read TGCGCCAGCAGCCACGGGATAGAGCAGTTCTTC. Its protein product is CASSHGIEQFF.

The gene calls are TRBV7-9 and TRBJ2-1; D might be TRBD1 or TRBD2, each matching 5 bases. CDR1 SEHNR and CDR2 FQNEAQ come from the germline V gene (reference sequence). With 5 bases removed from V and 4 bases from J, the gap between germline ends came to 21 bases. The CDR3 covers 17 residues. The CDR3 spells CASSQRAGAPKYNEQFF. The CDR3 region has the DNA TGTGCCAGCAGCCAGCGCGCCGGGGCGCCTAAATACAATGAGCAGTTCTTC.

The chain links TRBV5-1 to TRBJ2-1; D possibly corresponds to TRBD2 (5 bases). Germline V CDR1 and CDR2: SGHRS, YFSETQ. Trimming stripped 5 bases from V and 8 bases from J, with 17 bases between. The CDR3 has 14 residues. The CDR3 sequence: CASSARVGVDEQFF. Here the CDR3 DNA reads TGCGCCAGCAGTGCTCGAGTGGGAGTGGATGAGCAGTTCTTC.